This TCR beta chain comes out of a study of T-cell reconstitution after alpha-beta-depleted transplantation in children. Broader study findings: The origin of high day-60 TCRbeta diversity in some patients lay in surviving recipient T cells and thymic progenitors. The main origin of T-cell counts and diversity one year after transplant was newly produced T cells. As was reported, about two months after transplant, alpha-beta T cells came from several hundred expanded graft clones.

Germline V gene data show CDR1 as SGDLS and CDR2 as YYNGEE. This CDR3 is built from 14 residues. V lost 3 bases and J lost 3, with 10 bases in between. Comment on this clonotype: Antigen unknown.

Library preparation (for TCRbeta) was performed with unique molecular identifiers. MiXCR, applied by TCRdb to the PCR reads, yields one record per CDR3 protein. The top ten hold less than 30% of the sample, which has 90,000 to 130,000 distinct CDR3 sequences, 5.5% to 6.5% seen once. The sequences come from PBMCs, mostly from graft donor cells, collected 360 days after TCRalphabeta/CD19-depleted stem cell transplant. The sequence came from a male patient aged 2 to 10 who had a stem cell transplant for acute lymphoblastic leukemia, so the T cells may come from the graft donor. This sequence joins TRBV9 and TRBJ1-5; D perhaps matches TRBD1 (6 bases). This chain's CDR3 is CASSDRDINQPQHF. The DNA for the CDR3 is TGTGCCAGCAGCGACCGGGACATCAATCAGCCCCAGCATTTT.